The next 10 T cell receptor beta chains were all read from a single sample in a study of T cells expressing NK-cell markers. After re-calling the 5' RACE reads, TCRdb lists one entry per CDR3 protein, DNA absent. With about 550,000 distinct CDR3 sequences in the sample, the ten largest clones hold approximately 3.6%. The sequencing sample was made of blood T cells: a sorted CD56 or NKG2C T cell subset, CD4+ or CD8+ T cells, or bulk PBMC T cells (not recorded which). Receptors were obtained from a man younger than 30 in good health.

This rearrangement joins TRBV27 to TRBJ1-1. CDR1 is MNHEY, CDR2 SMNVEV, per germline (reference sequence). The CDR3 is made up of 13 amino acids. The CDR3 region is CASSWEEGLEAFF.

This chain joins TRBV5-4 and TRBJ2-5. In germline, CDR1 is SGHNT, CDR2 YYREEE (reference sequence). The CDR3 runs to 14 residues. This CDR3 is CASSPGPIQETQYF.

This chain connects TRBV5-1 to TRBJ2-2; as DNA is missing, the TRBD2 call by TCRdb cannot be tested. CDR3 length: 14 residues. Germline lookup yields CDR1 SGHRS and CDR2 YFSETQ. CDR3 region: CASSPPRNTGELFF. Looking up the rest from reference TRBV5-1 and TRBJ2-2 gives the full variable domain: KAGVTQTPRYLIKTRGQQVTLSCSPISGHRSVSWYQQTPGQGLQFLFEYFSETQRNKGNFPGRFSGRQFSNSRSEMNVSTLELGDSALYLCASSPPRNTGELFFGEGSRLTVL.

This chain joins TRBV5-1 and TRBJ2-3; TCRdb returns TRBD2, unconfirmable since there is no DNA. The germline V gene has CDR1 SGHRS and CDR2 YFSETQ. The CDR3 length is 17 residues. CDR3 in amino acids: CASSPGLAGGSTDTQYF.

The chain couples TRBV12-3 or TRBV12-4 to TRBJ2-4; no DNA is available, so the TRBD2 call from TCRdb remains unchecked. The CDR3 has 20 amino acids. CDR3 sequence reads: CASSLSRGTSGTKAKNIQYF.

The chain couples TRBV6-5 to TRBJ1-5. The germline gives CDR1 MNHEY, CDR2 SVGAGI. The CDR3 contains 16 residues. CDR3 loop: CASSYSKQGSNQPQHF.

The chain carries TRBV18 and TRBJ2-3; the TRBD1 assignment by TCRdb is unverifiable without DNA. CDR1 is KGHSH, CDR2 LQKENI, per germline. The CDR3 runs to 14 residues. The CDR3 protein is CASSPPGDPDTQYF.

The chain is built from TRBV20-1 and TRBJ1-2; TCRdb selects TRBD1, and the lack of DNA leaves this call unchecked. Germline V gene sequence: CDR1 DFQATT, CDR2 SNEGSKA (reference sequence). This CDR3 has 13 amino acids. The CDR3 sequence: CSATGGTNYGYTF.

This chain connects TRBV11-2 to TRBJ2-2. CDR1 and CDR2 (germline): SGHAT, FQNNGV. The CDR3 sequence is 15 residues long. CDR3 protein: CASSPANLNTGELFF.

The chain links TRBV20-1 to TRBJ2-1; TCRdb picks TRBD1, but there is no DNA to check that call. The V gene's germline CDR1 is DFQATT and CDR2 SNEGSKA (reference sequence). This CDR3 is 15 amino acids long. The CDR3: CSARDLRGERSEQFF.